These 9 T cell receptor beta chains originate from one sample sequenced in a study of control samples from healthy donors and cancer patients. Using immunoSEQ multiplex PCR, the repertoire was profiled, and TCRdb retains in-frame clones only, with some absent. The data show 200,000 to 250,000 clones, 85% to 95% seen once. The sample consisted of blood. The origin of the receptors is a man aged 50-60 years in good health.

The chain links TRBV24-1 to TRBJ1-5; TRBD1 aligns across 9 bases. V was clipped by 4 bases and J by 5 bases; unmatched bases: 8. Looked up from germline, CDR1 is KGHDR and CDR2 is SFDVKD. This CDR3 is built from 16 residues. The CDR3 DNA is TGTGCCACCAGTGACCGGGGACAGGGAGGGTATCAGCCCCAGCATTTT. Translated: CATSDRGQGGYQPQHF.

This chain joins TRBV6-5 and TRBJ1-6; TRBD1 is a possible D gene (5 bases). Germline values: CDR1 MNHEY, CDR2 SVGAGI. The CDR3 is 15 residues long. Trimming stripped 9 bases from V and 0 bases from J, with 12 bases between. The CDR3 sequence: CASGWGSSYNSPLHF. The CDR3 DNA reads as TGTGCCAGTGGTTGGGGGAGCTCCTATAATTCACCCCTCCACTTT.

This chain joins TRBV3-1 (or the pseudogene TRBV3-2) and TRBJ1-2, with D uncertain. In germline, CDR1 is LGHDT, CDR2 YNNKEL (reference sequence). CDR3 size: 15 residues. Trimming stripped 1 base from V and 8 bases from J, with 17 bases between. The CDR3 reads CASSQVTRRAPGYTF. The CDR3 DNA follows: TGTGCCAGCAGCCAAGTTACCCGCCGGGCCCCGGGCTACACCTTC.

The CDR3 sequence: CATSPGDNYGYTF. The DNA for the CDR3 is TGTGCCACCAGTCCGGGGGATAACTATGGCTACACCTTC. The V call is TRBV24-1, the J call TRBJ1-2, with TRBD1 as a possible D gene (5 bases). Trimming took 6 bases from V and 1 from J, leaving 8 bases between them. Germline V CDR1 and CDR2: KGHDR, SFDVKD. The CDR3 covers 13 residues.

CDR3 region: CASSVGGSAGTAQEETQYF. DNA for the CDR3: TGTGCCAGCAGCGTAGGGGGGTCGGCGGGGACCGCCCAGGAAGAGACCCAGTACTTC. The rearrangement joins TRBV9 to TRBJ2-5, with D perhaps TRBD2 (6 bases). V lost 0 bases to trimming and J lost 3 bases, with 24 bases between them. CDR1 is SGDLS, CDR2 YYNGEE, per germline. The CDR3 length is 19 residues. The full variable domain, in which reference TRBV9 and TRBJ2-5 provide the parts outside the CDR3, is DSGVTQTPKHLITATGQRVTLRCSPRSGDLSVYWYQQSLDQGLQFLIQYYNGEERAKGNILERFSAQQFPDLHSELNLSSLELGDSALYFCASSVGGSAGTAQEETQYFGPGTRLLVL.

The rearrangement joins TRBV7-2 to TRBJ2-7, with D perhaps matching TRBD1 (6 bases). This CDR3 has 15 amino acids. The ends were cut back, 4 bases at V and 6 bases at J, with 19 bases in the middle. Looked up from germline, CDR1 is SGHTA and CDR2 is FQGNSA. Written as DNA, the CDR3 is TGTGCCAGCAGCTCGCTTTCTGGGGGCCTCCCCGAGCAGTACTTC. Encoded protein: CASSSLSGGLPEQYF.

V usage is TRBV5-6 and J usage is TRBJ1-1, with a tentative D call TRBD1 (5 bases). V lost 4 bases, J lost 0 bases, and 13 bases lay in between. Germline V gives CDR1 SGHDT, CDR2 YYEEEE. This CDR3 comprises 15 residues. CDR3 DNA: TGTGCCAGCAGCACCCGACAGATCATGAACACTGAAGCTTTCTTT. Its translation: CASSTRQIMNTEAFF. The whole variable domain, remainder taken from reference TRBV5-6 and TRBJ1-1, is DAGVTQSPTHLIKTRGQQVTLRCSPKSGHDTVSWYQQALGQGPQFIFQYYEEEERQRGNFPDRFSGHQFPNYSSELNVNALLLGDSALYLCASSTRQIMNTEAFFGQGTRLTVV.

The chain joins TRBV9 to TRBJ1-1; D is possibly TRBD1 (6 bases). CDR1 and CDR2 from the germline V gene are SGDLS and YYNGEE. There are 13 residues in the CDR3. V lost 7 bases to trimming and J lost 1 base, with 11 bases between them. DNA for the CDR3: TGTGCCAGCCGCGGGGGCGGGAACACTGAAGCTTTCTTT. Its translation: CASRGGGNTEAFF.

The chain has TRBV28 and TRBJ1-5, with D possibly matching TRBD1 (6 bases). Germline lookup yields CDR1 MDHEN and CDR2 SYDVKM. The V gene lost 4 bases and the J gene lost 0 bases, with 19 bases spanning the gap. The CDR3 has 18 amino acids. The CDR3 bases are TGTGCCAGCAGTTCCCCCGGGGGGGGCGATTATAGCAATCAGCCCCAGCATTTT. Its protein product is CASSSPGGGDYSNQPQHF.